This T cell receptor (beta chain) was found in a study of identical twins (dated by TCRdb to the mid-2010s). Background on the whole study: To test whether fetal clonotypes persist, this study deep-sequenced TCR alpha and beta repertoires from monozygotic twins, from unrelated adults of various ages, and from cord blood. To rule out contamination, replicate twin experiments were performed at different times with different library preparation protocols. Study-wide conclusions, independent of this receptor: Because the same donors could not be followed over many years, the conclusions depended on cross-sectional statistical analysis. The excess sharing between twins in beta out-of-frame sequences was weaker because fewer shared sequences reduced the signal-to-noise ratio. Out-of-frame TCR alpha sequences shared between twins showed an excess of low generation-probability sequences compared with coincidental sharing between unrelated individuals. In monozygotic twins, recombination models systematically underestimated out-of-frame TCR alpha sharing, but the models matched the sharing seen between unrelated individuals. Fewer insertions were carried by abundant cord blood beta clonotypes; a weaker similar trend was observed in young adult naive repertoires, while no such trend was observed in memory repertoires. Zero-insertion analyses could be partly confounded by invariant T cells such as MAIT and iNKT, although diverse VJ usage argued against such confounding for most clonotypes.

All donors were healthy Caucasians. The twin cohort consisted of three pairs of female monozygotic twins, all aged roughly 18 to 30 years. CD4+ and CD8+ T cell populations were isolated with positive isolation kits from Invitrogen. The receptor library was made with 5' RACE. Data came from an Illumina HiSeq 2000. A universal primer binding site was introduced by template switching, and a unique molecular identifier was present in the final cDNA, enabling accurate counting of TCR cDNA molecules. Specific primers in the conserved constant-segment region were used to synthesize first-strand cDNA for the TCR alpha and beta chains. To control for contamination, every cDNA library carried two barcodes: a SMART-Mk sample barcode plus Illumina barcodes. TruSeq adapter sequences, together with Illumina sample barcodes, were added in two successive PCR steps. The TCR alpha and beta cDNA libraries were sequenced on the Illumina HiSeq platform using custom primers. The study's processing was this. Unique molecular identifiers were extracted from raw reads with MiGEC, and CDR3 positions were determined with MiXCR. For each individual, recombination models were inferred using an EM algorithm with the repgenHMM and IGoR tools. The analysis of shared clonotypes was done with the tcR package in R, with sharing normalized by the product of cloneset sizes. To study raw recombination free of thymic and clonal selection effects, out-of-frame nonproductive sequences were analyzed. TCRdb took the public reads, trimmed them with fastp at Q25, ran MiXCR for clone calling and kept in-frame beta chains. Each CDR3 protein gets just one entry, which takes the most common genes and DNA from the rows behind it. Here the V and J calls rest on TCRdb's processing, not on the authors' analysis. The sample profile shows a few hundred thousand distinct CDR3 sequences; 10% to 15% of them were found once. The ten largest clones capture just over 7% of the sample.

About this clonotype: Its antigen is still unknown. The input lacks base qualities; no much larger clone sits a single base away.

Deletion took 6 bases off V and 2 bases off J, with a span of 19 bases between the germline ends. The CDR3 starts with the cysteine, ends with the phenylalanine, and has 16 residues. Of the read, only the CDR3 DNA is kept; its 48 bases are in frame from base 1. Reading the germline V gene (reference sequence) gives CDR1 DFQATT and CDR2 SNEGSKA. This sample also appeared in a second study, on yellow fever vaccine responses in identical twins. As that second study puts it: According to the authors, in identical twins the way T cells responded to vaccination appeared partly convergent and partly personalized. In identical twins, the study followed T cell clones that responded to the vaccine with precision.

Material for sequencing was CD8+ T cells sorted from blood. This clonotype was obtained from a woman under 30 in good health. Here the chain combines TRBV20-1 and TRBJ2-2; the D gene is possibly TRBD2, with 7 bases matching. Read as DNA, the sequence is TGCAGTGCCCAGATGGTTGCGGGGGCCAACACCGGGGAGCTGTTTTTT. It specifies CSAQMVAGANTGELFF.